This T cell receptor (beta chain) was sequenced in a study of blood T cell repertoires in COVID-19. Per the original methods: Reference gene primer amplification gave estimated nucleated cell counts. Method: immunoSEQ multiplex PCR; TCRdb's copy keeps in-frame clones and lacks some. For V, J and clone size, that table is used; D and trimming come from the DNA. The repertoire includes tens of thousands of clones, approximately 89% of them detected once, and approximately 6.4% sits in the top ten. Germline values: CDR1 KGHSH, CDR2 LQKENI. Trimming removed 5 bases from V and 4 bases from J; junction bases left unmatched: 2. This CDR3 comprises 13 residues.

The source is a man in his 60s with acute or convalescent COVID-19. The V gene is TRBV18, the J gene TRBJ1-5, with 7 bases lining up with TRBD1. Sequencing input: peripheral blood. CDR3 region: CASSGTVNQPQHF. The CDR3 nucleotides read TGTGCCAGCTCAGGGACAGTGAATCAGCCCCAGCATTTT.